This record concerns one TCR beta chain sequence. The sample is drawn from a study of blood T cell repertoires in COVID-19. Study in general: Sample material is recorded as cDNA or gDNA derived from T cells, B-cell-depleted T cells, or PBMCs.

There are 14 residues in the CDR3. Trimming at V came to 5 bases and at J to 8 bases, leaving 9 bases not matched to a gene. Per germline, CDR1 SGHNT and CDR2 YENEEA. Some clones are missing from TCRdb's copy, which holds only in-frame ones; the method was immunoSEQ multiplex PCR. The profile shows thousands of clones, 75% to 90% of them singletons. This sequence was found in a man older than 75 with active COVID-19. Input material: peripheral blood. The chain has TRBV11-3 and TRBJ2-7; 10 bases are shared with TRBD1. CDR3 sequence reads: CASSMAGTGAKQYF. The DNA of the CDR3 is TGTGCCAGCAGCATGGCCGGGACAGGGGCGAAGCAGTACTTC.